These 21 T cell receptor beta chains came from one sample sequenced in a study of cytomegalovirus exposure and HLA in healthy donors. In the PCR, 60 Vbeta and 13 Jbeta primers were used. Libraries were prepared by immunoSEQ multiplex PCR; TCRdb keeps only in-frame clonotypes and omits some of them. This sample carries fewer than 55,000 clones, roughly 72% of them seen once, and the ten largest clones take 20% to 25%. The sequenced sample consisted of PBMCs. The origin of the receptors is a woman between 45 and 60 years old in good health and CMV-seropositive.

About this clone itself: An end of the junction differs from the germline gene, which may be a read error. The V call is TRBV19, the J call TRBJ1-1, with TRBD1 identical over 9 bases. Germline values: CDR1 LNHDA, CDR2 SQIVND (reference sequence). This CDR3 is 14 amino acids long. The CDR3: CASSIDRGNAEAFF. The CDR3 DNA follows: TGTGCCAGTAGTATTGACAGGGGGAACGCTGAAGCTTTCTTT.

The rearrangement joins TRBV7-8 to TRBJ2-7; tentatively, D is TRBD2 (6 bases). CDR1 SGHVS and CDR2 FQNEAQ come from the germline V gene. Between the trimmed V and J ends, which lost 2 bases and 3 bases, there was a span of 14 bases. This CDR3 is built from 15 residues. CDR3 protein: CASSLLSGGSYEQYF. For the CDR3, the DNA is TGTGCCAGCAGCTTATTGTCCGGGGGTAGCTACGAGCAGTACTTC.

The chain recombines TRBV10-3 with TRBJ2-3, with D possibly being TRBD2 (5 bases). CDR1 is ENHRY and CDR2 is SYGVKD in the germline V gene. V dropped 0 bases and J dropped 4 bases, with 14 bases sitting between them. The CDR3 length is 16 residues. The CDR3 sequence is CAISESAAHTPDTQYF. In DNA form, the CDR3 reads TGTGCCATCAGTGAGTCAGCGGCGCATACTCCAGATACGCAGTATTTT.

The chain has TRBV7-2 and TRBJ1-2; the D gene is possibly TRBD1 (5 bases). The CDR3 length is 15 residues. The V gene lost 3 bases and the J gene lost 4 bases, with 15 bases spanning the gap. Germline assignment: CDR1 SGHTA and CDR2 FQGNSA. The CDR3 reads CASSFMLGGFYGYTF. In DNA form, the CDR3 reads TGTGCCAGCAGCTTTATGTTGGGGGGTTTCTATGGCTACACCTTC.

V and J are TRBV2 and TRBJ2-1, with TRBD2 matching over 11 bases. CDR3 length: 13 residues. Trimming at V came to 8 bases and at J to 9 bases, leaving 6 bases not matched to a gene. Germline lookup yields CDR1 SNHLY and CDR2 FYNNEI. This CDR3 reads CASQLAGVGEQFF. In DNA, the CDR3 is TGTGCCAGCCAACTAGCGGGGGTAGGTGAGCAGTTCTTC.

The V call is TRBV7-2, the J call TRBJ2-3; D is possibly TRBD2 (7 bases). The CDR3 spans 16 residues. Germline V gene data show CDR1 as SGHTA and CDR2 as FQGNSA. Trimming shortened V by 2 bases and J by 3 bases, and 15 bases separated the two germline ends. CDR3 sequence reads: CASSLIGGGGTDTQYF. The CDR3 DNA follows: TGTGCCAGCAGCTTAATCGGGGGAGGGGGGACAGATACGCAGTATTTT.

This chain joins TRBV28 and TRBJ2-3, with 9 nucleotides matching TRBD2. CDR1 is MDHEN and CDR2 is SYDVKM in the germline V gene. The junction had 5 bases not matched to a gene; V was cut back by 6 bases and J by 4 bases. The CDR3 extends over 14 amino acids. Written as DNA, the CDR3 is TGTGCCAGCAGACTAGCGGGCCGGCCAGATACGCAGTATTTT. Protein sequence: CASRLAGRPDTQYF.

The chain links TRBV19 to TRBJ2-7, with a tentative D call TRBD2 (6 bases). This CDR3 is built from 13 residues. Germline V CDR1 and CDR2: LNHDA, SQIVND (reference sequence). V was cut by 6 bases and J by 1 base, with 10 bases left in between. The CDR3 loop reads CASSPGTSYEQYF. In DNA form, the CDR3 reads TGTGCCAGTAGCCCGGGGACTTCCTACGAGCAGTACTTC.

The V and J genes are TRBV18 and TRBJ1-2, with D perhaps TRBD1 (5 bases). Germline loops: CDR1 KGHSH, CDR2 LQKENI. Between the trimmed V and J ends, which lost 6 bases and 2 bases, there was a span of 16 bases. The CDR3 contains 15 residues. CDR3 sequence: CASSPDRIGNYGYTF. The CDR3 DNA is TGTGCCAGCTCCCCCGACAGAATTGGGAACTATGGCTACACCTTC.

CDR3 in amino acids: CASSQEYGGDTEAFF. CDR3 coding DNA: TGCGCCAGCAGCCAAGAGTATGGGGGGGACACTGAAGCTTTCTTT. The chain couples TRBV4-3 to TRBJ1-1, with D perhaps TRBD1 (5 bases). V was pared by 0 bases and J by 3 bases, with 11 bases between. The V gene's germline CDR1 is LGHNA and CDR2 YSLEER. The CDR3 covers 15 residues.

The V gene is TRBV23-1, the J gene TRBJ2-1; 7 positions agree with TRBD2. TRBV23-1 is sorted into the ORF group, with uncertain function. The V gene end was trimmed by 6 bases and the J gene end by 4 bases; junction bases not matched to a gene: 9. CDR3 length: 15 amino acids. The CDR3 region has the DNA TGCGCCAGCAGGCGGAGCGGGGTGGGATACAATGAGCAGTTCTTC. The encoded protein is CASRRSGVGYNEQFF.

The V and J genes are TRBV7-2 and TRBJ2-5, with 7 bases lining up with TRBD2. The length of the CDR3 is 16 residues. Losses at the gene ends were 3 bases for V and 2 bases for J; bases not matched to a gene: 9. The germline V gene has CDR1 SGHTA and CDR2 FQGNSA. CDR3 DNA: TGTGCCAGCAGCTTCTTCTCTTCTAGCGGACAAGAGACCCAGTACTTC. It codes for CASSFFSSSGQETQYF.

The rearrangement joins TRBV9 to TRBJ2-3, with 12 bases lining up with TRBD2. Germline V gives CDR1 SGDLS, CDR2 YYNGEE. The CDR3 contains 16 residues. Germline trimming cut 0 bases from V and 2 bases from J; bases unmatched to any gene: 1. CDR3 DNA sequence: TGTGCCAGCAGCGTAGGGACTAGCGGGAACACAGATACGCAGTATTTT. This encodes CASSVGTSGNTDTQYF.

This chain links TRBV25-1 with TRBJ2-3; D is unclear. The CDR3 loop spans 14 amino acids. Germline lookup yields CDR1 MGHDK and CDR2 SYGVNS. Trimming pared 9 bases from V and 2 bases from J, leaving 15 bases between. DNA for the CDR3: TGTGCCAGTACCAACCATCAAGCCACAGATACGCAGTATTTT. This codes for CASTNHQATDTQYF. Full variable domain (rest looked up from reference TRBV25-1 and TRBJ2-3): EADIYQTPRYLVIGTGKKITLECSQTMGHDKMYWYQQDPGMELHLIHYSYGVNSTEKGDLSSESTVSRIRTEHFPLTLESARPSHTSQYLCASTNHQATDTQYFGPGTRLTVL.

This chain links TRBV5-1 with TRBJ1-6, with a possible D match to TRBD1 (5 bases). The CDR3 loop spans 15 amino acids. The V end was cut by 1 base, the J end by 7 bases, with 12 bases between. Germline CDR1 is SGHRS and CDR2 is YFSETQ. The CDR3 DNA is TGCGCCAGCAGCTTGTACCAGGGTGCGAATTCACCCCTCCACTTT. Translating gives CASSLYQGANSPLHF.

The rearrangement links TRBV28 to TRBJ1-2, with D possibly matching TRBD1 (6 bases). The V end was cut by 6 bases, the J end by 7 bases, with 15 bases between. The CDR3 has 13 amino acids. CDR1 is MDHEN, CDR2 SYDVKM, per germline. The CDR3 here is CASSLGGLGGYTF. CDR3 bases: TGTGCCAGCAGCCTCGGGGGGCTTGGTGGCTACACCTTC.

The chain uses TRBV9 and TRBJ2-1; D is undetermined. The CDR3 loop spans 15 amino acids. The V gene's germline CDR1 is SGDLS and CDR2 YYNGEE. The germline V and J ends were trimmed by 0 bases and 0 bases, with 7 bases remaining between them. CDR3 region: CASSVGLDSYNEQFF. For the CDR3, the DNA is TGTGCCAGCAGCGTAGGCCTAGACTCCTACAATGAGCAGTTCTTC.

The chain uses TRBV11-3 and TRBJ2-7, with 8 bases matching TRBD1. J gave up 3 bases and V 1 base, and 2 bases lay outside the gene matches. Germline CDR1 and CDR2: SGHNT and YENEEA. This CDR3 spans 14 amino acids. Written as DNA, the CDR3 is TGTGCCAGCAGCTTAGGGACAGGGAACTACGAGCAGTACTTC. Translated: CASSLGTGNYEQYF.

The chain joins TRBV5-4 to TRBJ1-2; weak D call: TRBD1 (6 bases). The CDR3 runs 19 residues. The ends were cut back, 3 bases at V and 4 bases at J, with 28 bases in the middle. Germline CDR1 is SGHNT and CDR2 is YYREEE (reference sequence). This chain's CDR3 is CASSSDSHNPVSQFYGYTF. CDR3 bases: TGTGCCAGCAGCTCGGACAGTCATAACCCCGTATCGCAGTTCTATGGCTACACCTTC.

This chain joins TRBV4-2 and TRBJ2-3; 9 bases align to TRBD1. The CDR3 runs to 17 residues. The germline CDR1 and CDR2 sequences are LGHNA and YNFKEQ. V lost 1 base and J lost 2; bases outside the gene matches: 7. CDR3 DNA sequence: TGTGCCAGCAGCCAAGTTGGACAGGGGTATAACACAGATACGCAGTATTTT. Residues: CASSQVGQGYNTDTQYF.

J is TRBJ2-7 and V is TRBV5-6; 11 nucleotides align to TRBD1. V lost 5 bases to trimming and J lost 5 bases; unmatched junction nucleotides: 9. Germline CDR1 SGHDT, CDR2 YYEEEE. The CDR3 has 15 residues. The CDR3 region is CASSHVGQGEHEQYF. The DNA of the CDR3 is TGTGCCAGCAGTCACGTGGGACAGGGGGAGCACGAGCAGTACTTC.